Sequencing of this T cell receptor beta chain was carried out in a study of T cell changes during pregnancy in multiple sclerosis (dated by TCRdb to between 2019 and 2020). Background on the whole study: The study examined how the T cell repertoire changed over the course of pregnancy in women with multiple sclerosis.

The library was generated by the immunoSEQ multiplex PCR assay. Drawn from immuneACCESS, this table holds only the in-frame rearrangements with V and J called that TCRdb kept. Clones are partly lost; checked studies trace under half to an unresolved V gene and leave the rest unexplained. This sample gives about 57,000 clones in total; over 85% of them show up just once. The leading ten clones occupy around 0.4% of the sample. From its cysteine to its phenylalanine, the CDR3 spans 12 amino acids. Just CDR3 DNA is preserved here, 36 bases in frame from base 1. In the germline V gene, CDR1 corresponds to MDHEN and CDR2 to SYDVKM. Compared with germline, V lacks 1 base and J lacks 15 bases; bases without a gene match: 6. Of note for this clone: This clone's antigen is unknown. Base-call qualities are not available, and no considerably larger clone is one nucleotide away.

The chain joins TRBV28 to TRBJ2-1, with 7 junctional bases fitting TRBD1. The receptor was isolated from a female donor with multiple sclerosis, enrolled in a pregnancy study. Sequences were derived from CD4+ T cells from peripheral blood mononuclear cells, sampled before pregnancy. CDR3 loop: CASSLSPGGLFF. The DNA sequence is TGTGCCAGCAGTTTATCCCCAGGGGGTTTGTTCTTC.